This T cell receptor beta chain was sequenced during a study of blood T cell repertoires in COVID-19. The CDR3 loop spans 17 amino acids. Germline V gene lookup returns CDR1 SNHLY and CDR2 FYNNEI. V trimming: 3 bases; J trimming: 0 bases; junction bases outside the gene matches: 7. Using immunoSEQ multiplex PCR, the repertoire was profiled, and TCRdb retains in-frame clones only, with some absent. The repertoire holds approximately 230,000 clones, with around nine tenths as singletons. Sample: PBMCs or T cells enriched from blood (not recorded which). This clonotype was sampled from a woman under 40 who had recovered from COVID-19. The gene calls are TRBV2 and TRBJ2-1, with TRBD2 matching 8 bases. The CDR3 nucleotides read TGTGCCAGCAGTGATGACGGGGGGGGCGGCTCCTACAATGAGCAGTTCTTC. Amino acids: CASSDDGGGGSYNEQFF.